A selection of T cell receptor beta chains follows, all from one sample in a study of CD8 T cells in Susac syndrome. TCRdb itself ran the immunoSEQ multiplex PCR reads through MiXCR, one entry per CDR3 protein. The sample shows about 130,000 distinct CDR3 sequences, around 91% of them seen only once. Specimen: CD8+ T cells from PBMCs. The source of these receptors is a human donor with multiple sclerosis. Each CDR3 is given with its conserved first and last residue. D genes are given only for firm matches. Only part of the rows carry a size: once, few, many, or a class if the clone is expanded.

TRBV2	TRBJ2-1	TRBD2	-	CASGTSEYNEQFF	TGTGCCAGCGGGACTAGCGAGTACAATGAGCAGTTCTTC
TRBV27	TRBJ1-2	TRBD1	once	CASSSTGQGDGYTF	TGTGCCAGCAGCTCTACGGGACAGGGAGATGGCTACACCTTC
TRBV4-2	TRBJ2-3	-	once	CASSQDRNTQYF	TGTGCCAGCAGCCAAGATCGAAACACGCAGTATTTT
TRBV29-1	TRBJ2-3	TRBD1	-	CSGMGGDRGPDTQYF	TGCAGCGGAATGGGTGGGGACAGGGGACCAGATACGCAGTATTTT
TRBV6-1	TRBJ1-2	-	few	CASSRDGYGYTF	TGTGCCAGCAGTAGGGACGGCTATGGCTACACCTTC
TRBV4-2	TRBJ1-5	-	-	CASSQDLGNQPQHF	TGTGCCAGCAGCCAAGATCTCGGAAATCAGCCCCAGCATTTT
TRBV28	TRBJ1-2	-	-	CASSLSGRYYGYTF	TGTGCCAGCAGTTTATCGGGACGATACTATGGCTACACCTTC
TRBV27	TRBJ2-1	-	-	CASSSLSTARSYNEQFF	TGTGCCAGCAGTTCCCTTTCTACAGCCCGCTCCTACAATGAGCAGTTCTTC
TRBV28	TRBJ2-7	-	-	CASRPGGASYEQYF	TGTGCCAGCCGCCCTGGCGGAGCCTCCTACGAGCAGTACTTC
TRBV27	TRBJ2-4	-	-	CASSFKTGYLSIQYF	TGTGCCAGCAGTTTCAAAACAGGGTATCTCAGCATTCAGTACTTC
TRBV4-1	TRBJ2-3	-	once	CASSQERGILAQYF	TGCGCCAGCAGCCAAGAACGAGGTATCCTCGCGCAGTATTTT
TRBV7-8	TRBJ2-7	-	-	CASSRAYEQYF	TGTGCCAGCAGCCGAGCCTACGAGCAGTACTTC
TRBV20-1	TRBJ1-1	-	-	CSARVYGAVMNTEAFF	TGCAGTGCTAGAGTGTATGGGGCCGTGATGAACACTGAAGCTTTCTTT
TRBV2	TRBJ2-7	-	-	CASSERGARHEQYF	TGTGCCAGCAGTGAACGGGGGGCGCGGCACGAGCAGTACTTC
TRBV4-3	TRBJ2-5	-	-	CASSQGGGTQYF	TGCGCCAGCAGCCAAGGAGGAGGGACCCAGTACTTC
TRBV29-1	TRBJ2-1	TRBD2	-	CSVLGREGLNEQFF	TGCAGCGTTTTGGGGCGGGAGGGCCTTAATGAGCAGTTCTTC
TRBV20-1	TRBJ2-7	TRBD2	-	CSAPHSTSGRSYEQYF	TGCAGTGCTCCGCATTCAACTAGCGGGCGTTCCTACGAGCAGTACTTC
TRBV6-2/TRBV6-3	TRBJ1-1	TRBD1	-	CASSYRGGNTEAFF	TGTGCCAGCAGTTACAGAGGGGGCAACACTGAAGCTTTCTTT
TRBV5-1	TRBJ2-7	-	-	CASSFGGGTAIYEQYF	TGCGCCAGCAGCTTTGGAGGGGGGACAGCCATCTACGAGCAGTACTTC
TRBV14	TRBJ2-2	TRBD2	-	CASRNAGAGELFF	TGTGCCAGCAGAAACGCGGGGGCCGGGGAGCTGTTTTTT
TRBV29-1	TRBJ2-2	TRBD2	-	CSVGLAPGRNTGELFF	TGCAGCGTGGGACTAGCCCCAGGGAGGAACACCGGGGAGCTGTTTTTT
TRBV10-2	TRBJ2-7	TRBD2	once	CASSDPGLAGGTPPYEQYF	TGCGCCAGCAGTGATCCGGGACTAGCGGGAGGAACTCCACCTTACGAGCAGTACTTC
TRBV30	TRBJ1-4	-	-	CAWSLAGVLGEKLFF	TGTGCCTGGAGTCTGGCAGGGGTTCTTGGTGAAAAACTGTTTTTT